A selection of T cell receptor beta chains follows, all from one sample in a study of read filtering for tumor transcriptome and immune sequencing. TCRdb analysed the reads with MiXCR anew, one entry per CDR3 protein. The top ten clones hold roughly 18% of a sample with some 40,000 distinct CDR3 sequences, 11% to 15% of them seen once. Sequences were obtained from a population of CD138-negative cells sorted from bone marrow. These receptors were taken from a donor aged 40 or over with multiple myeloma. Both conserved end residues are part of each CDR3. A D gene is named only where the DNA matches it firmly. Some rows mark clone size as missing; the rest say once, few, many or name a class of expanded clone.

.,TRBD2,TRBJ2-4,TRBV7-9,TGTGCCAGCAGCGCCAGCGGGACTAGCGGGGATTACTTC,CASSASGTSGDYF
many,.,TRBJ2-6,TRBV29-1,TGCAGCGTTTCCGAAGACAGCTTCTCTGGGGCCAACGTCCTGACTTTC,CSVSEDSFSGANVLTF
many,.,TRBJ2-6,TRBV27,TGTGCCAGCAGGTCGGGCTCTGGGGCCAACGTCCTGACTTTC,CASRSGSGANVLTF
.,TRBD1,TRBJ1-2,TRBV18,TGTGCCAGCCCACCAAGACAGGGGGAGAAGGATGGCTACACCTTC,CASPPRQGEKDGYTF
many,TRBD1,TRBJ2-7,TRBV3-1,TGTGCCAGCAGCCAACCGGGACAGGGGGCTTACGAGCAGTACTTC,CASSQPGQGAYEQYF
many,.,TRBJ2-3,TRBV18,TGTGCCAGCTCACCACCCGGAACAGATACGCAGTATTTT,CASSPPGTDTQYF
.,.,TRBJ1-1,TRBV12-3/TRBV12-4,TGTGCCAGCGGCCCAGGATTCACTGAAGCTTTCTTT,CASGPGFTEAFF
many,TRBD2,TRBJ2-1,TRBV4-1,TGCGCCAGCAGCCCCCAGGGTTGGCGGGGGGGCGATGAGCAGTTCTTC,CASSPQGWRGGDEQFF
.,.,TRBJ2-7,TRBV28,TGTGCCAGCCGGGATCGATACGAGCAGTACTTC,CASRDRYEQYF
many,.,TRBJ1-1,TRBV7-9,TGTGCCACCATCCCGGGAGGGGCCGAAACCCAAGGCGCTTTCTTT,CATIPGGAETQGAFF
.,.,TRBJ1-1,TRBV12-3/TRBV12-4,TGTGCCAGCAGACGGAGAGTCGAGCCCGGGCACCCGTTGACTGAAGCTTTCTTT,CASRRRVEPGHPLTEAFF
many,.,TRBJ1-5,TRBV12-3/TRBV12-4,TGTGCCAGCAGTTTCGACAGGCAGCCCCAGCATTTT,CASSFDRQPQHF
few,TRBD2,TRBJ2-2,TRBV12-3/TRBV12-4,TGTGCCAGCAGCCCGGGACTAGCGGGGGGGCTGGTCCCCGGGGAGCTGTTTTTT,CASSPGLAGGLVPGELFF
many,.,TRBJ1-1,TRBV10-3,TGTGCCTCAACCACTGGGGAGGACACTGAAGCTTTCTTT,CASTTGEDTEAFF
many,TRBD2,TRBJ2-1,TRBV20-1,TGCAGTGCTAGGAGAGAGCGGGGCAGATACAATGAGCAGTTCTTC,CSARRERGRYNEQFF
few,.,TRBJ1-1,TRBV7-9,TGTGCCAGCAATTCTGTGGGGGTAGAAGCTTTCTTT,CASNSVGVEAFF
.,TRBD2,TRBJ2-5,TRBV6-6,TGTGCCAGCAGTTACGAGCGGGGGGCTCAAGAGACCCAGTACTTC,CASSYERGAQETQYF
few,.,TRBJ2-5,TRBV5-1,TGCGCCAGCAGCTTAATCCAATTGGAGACCCAGTACTTC,CASSLIQLETQYF
many,TRBD2,TRBJ2-3,TRBV5-1,TGCGCCAGCAGCTTAGCGGGGGGGCCGTCGGATACGCAGTATTTT,CASSLAGGPSDTQYF
many,.,TRBJ1-5,TRBV6-2/TRBV6-3,TGTGCCAGCAGTTACTGGGGGGAAAGCAATCAGCCCCAGCATTTT,CASSYWGESNQPQHF
many,TRBD2,TRBJ2-1,TRBV15,TGTGCCACCAGCAAACTACTAGCGGGGAACTACAATGAGCAGTTCTTC,CATSKLLAGNYNEQFF
many,.,TRBJ2-1,TRBV7-9,TGTGCCAGCAGTGCCCGGGGGGCCCTGTCGGGGGAGCAGTTCTTC,CASSARGALSGEQFF
many,.,TRBJ2-1,TRBV29-1,TGCAGCGTTGAACAGGGACACAATGAGCAGTTCTTC,CSVEQGHNEQFF
many,.,TRBJ2-3,TRBV5-1,TGCGCCAGCTCCGGGGGGCAAATCACAGATACGCAGTATTTT,CASSGGQITDTQYF
.,TRBD1,TRBJ2-3,TRBV11-2,TGTGCCAGCAGCCGGACAGGGGTGGATACGCAGTATTTT,CASSRTGVDTQYF
many,.,TRBJ2-2,TRBV6-5,TGTGCCAGCAGTTACAGGGGAGGTGGTTCTTACGCACCCGGGGAGCTGTTTTTT,CASSYRGGGSYAPGELFF
many,TRBD1,TRBJ2-5,TRBV10-3,TGTGCCATCAGTGAGTCGGTCCTGACAGGGTACGAGACCCAGTACTTC,CAISESVLTGYETQYF
many,.,TRBJ2-7,TRBV6-5,TGTGCCAGCAGTTACGACAGCTACGAGCAGTACTTC,CASSYDSYEQYF
many,TRBD1,TRBJ1-6,TRBV30,TGTGCCTGGAGTCTCCGACAGGGCCGAAATTCACCCCTCCACTTT,CAWSLRQGRNSPLHF
many,.,TRBJ1-2,TRBV2,TGTGCCAGCAGTAGTCCTCAGTACAGAAACTATGGCTACACCTTC,CASSSPQYRNYGYTF
.,TRBD2,TRBJ2-2,TRBV30,TGCGCATGGAGTGGACCAGCGGGGGGGCATGCCGGGGAGCTGTTTTTT,CAWSGPAGGHAGELFF
few,TRBD1,TRBJ1-6,TRBV6-1,TGTGCCAGCAGCAGGACAGGGGCAAATTCACCCCTCCACTTT,CASSRTGANSPLHF
few,TRBD2,TRBJ2-2,TRBV6-2/TRBV6-3,TGTGCCAGCAGTTCCGACCGGAGCGGGGGGGCGTCCGGGGAGCTGTTTTTT,CASSSDRSGGASGELFF
.,TRBD1,TRBJ2-5,TRBV19,TGTGCCAGTAGTGCCCGGACAGGGGGGAGAGAGACCCAGTACTTC,CASSARTGGRETQYF
few,.,TRBJ1-1,TRBV5-1,TGCGCCAGCAGCTTTGGGGAGGGCACTGAAGCTTTCTTT,CASSFGEGTEAFF
many,.,TRBJ1-2,TRBV27,TGTGCCAGCAGCCCTCCGGGGCAGGGGTATGGCTACACCTTC,CASSPPGQGYGYTF
many,.,TRBJ2-3,TRBV4-2,TGTGCCAGCAGCCAAGATCTGGACGGTCCGGGAGATACGCAGTATTTT,CASSQDLDGPGDTQYF
.,TRBD1,TRBJ2-7,TRBV5-1,TGCGCCAGCAGCCGGGACAGGAGATACGAGCAGTACTTC,CASSRDRRYEQYF
many,.,TRBJ2-3,TRBV6-1,TGTGCCAGCAGGGAGACCGATTTTCCTAGCACAGATACGCAGTATTTT,CASRETDFPSTDTQYF
many,.,TRBJ1-1,TRBV7-9,TGTGCCAGCAGCATGACGGGGAACACTGAAGCTTTCTTT,CASSMTGNTEAFF
many,.,TRBJ2-5,TRBV4-3,TGCGCCAGCAGCCAAGAACCCAGGGTTTGGGAGACCCAGTACTTC,CASSQEPRVWETQYF
many,.,TRBJ1-6,TRBV12-3/TRBV12-4,TGTGCCAGCCGCCTGAGCGCTTCACCCCTCCACTTT,CASRLSASPLHF
many,.,TRBJ1-5,TRBV4-3,TGCGCCAGCAGCCAAGAATTCAGAGGCCGCCAGCCCCAGCATTTT,CASSQEFRGRQPQHF
many,TRBD1,TRBJ1-1,TRBV6-6,TGTGCCAGCACAAAGGGACAGGATGTATGGAACACTGAAGCTTTCTTT,CASTKGQDVWNTEAFF
.,TRBD1,TRBJ2-7,TRBV11-3,TGTGCCAGCAGCCCATCTTGGACAGGGGTTTCCTACGAGCAGCACTTC,CASSPSWTGVSYEQHF